Sequencing of this T cell receptor beta chain was carried out in a study of CD8 T cells in Susac syndrome. In Susac syndrome patients, recently defined diagnostic criteria for definite or probable disease were met. Reverse transcription used roughly 0.5 to 1 ug RNA and random hexamers. Multiplex immunoSEQ PCR targeted 54 Vbeta and 13 Jbeta TCR beta segments. From the immunoSEQ multiplex PCR reads, TCRdb called clonotypes with MiXCR, one entry per CDR3 protein. The sample includes 150,000 to 200,000 distinct CDR3 sequences, around 94% of them seen just once. The germline V gene has CDR1 SGDLS and CDR2 YYNGEE. The length of the CDR3 is 13 residues. V was trimmed by 4 bases and J by 3 bases, leaving 8 bases between them.

The clonotype comes from a human donor with Susac syndrome. Sequenced: CD4+ T cells from PBMCs. The V and J genes are TRBV9 and TRBJ2-1; D might be TRBD1 (5 bases). CDR3 sequence: CASSSTVYNEQFF. In nucleotides, the CDR3 is TGTGCCAGCAGCTCGACAGTCTACAATGAGCAGTTCTTC.